This T cell receptor (beta chain) was found in a study of blood T cell repertoires in COVID-19 (TCRdb year 2020). Looking at the study overall: The collaborator samples originated in the United States, Italy and Spain and spanned the acute and convalescent phases of COVID-19. The prospective study material was composed of cDNA or gDNA derived from T cells, B-cell-depleted T cells, or PBMCs. Subjects who had been exposed to COVID-19, were actively infected with it, or had recovered from it provided the deeply sampled blood TCRbeta repertoires that made up the dataset. A freely available public database, intended as a resource for researchers studying the immune response to SARS-CoV-2, is where the repertoires were released. The samples were drawn from the first 160 participants of the ongoing ImmuneRACE study and from more than 1,000 subjects provided by 6 global collaborators. A de-identified subject ID, COVID-19 status, age in years and sex were almost always included in the sample metadata. Where available, HLA class I and class II types were taken from metadata supplied by the sample provider and were not determined by assay-based typing.

In regard to this clone: This receptor's antigen is unknown. Base-call qualities are not available, and no considerably larger clone is one nucleotide away.

TCRbeta CDR3 regions were amplified from genomic DNA by means of the immunoSEQ Assay, a bias-controlled multiplex PCR. Per the source publication's procedure: Nucleated cell counts per sample were estimated from amplification of reference gene primers within the assay. To quantify the absolute abundance of each unique TCRbeta CDR3 rearrangement, sequence reads were collapsed and filtered. For each sample, productive Simpson clonality was calculated as the square root of Simpson's diversity index across productive rearrangements. TCRdb mirrors the immuneACCESS table, restricted to in-frame sequences. Some clones are absent from its copies; in checked studies, under half trace to an unresolved V gene, and the reason for the others is unknown. Clone size and V and J calls were adopted from that table, with D and trimming inferred from the DNA. The sample contains roughly 100,000 clones, 89% of them found a single time. The ten largest account for approximately 3.6% of the sample.

Whole blood was collected in K2EDTA tubes by collaborating institutions according to the institutions' own protocols. For TCRbeta analysis, collaborators shipped samples as frozen whole blood, isolated PBMCs, or DNA extracted from either of those sample types. Broad study findings and their caveats: The quantity of clinical and demographic metadata differed by source and by participant and was supplied without curation.

Material for sequencing was peripheral blood. This clonotype was sampled from a woman aged 70-85 years with acute or convalescent COVID-19.

The CDR3 region has the sequence CASRGGPSGSIADTQYF. In nucleotides, the sequence is TGTGCCAGTAGGGGGGGGCCTAGCGGGAGCATTGCAGATACGCAGTATTTT. The chain links TRBV19 with TRBJ2-3, with 10 middle bases fitting TRBD2. V lost 6 bases and J lost 4 bases, and the count of bases not matched to a germline gene is 13. CDR1 LNHDA and CDR2 SQIVND are derived from the germline V gene (reference sequence). Taken from cysteine to phenylalanine, the CDR3 has 17 residues. Solely the CDR3 DNA is kept, with 51 bases framed from the first base.